This entry describes one T cell receptor beta chain. TCRdb keeps only in-frame clones here, not all; method: immunoSEQ multiplex PCR. This table holds about 480,000 clones, approximately 79% found once. The junction had 12 bases not matched to a gene; V was cut back by 5 bases and J by 3 bases. This CDR3 spans 16 amino acids. CDR1 is SEHNR, CDR2 FQNEAQ, per germline (reference sequence). Donors were healthy HIV-negative adults without recent acute infections or vaccinations. Genomic DNA for unsorted samples, which was extracted with the QIAamp DNA Blood Mini kit, came from some 84 million PBMCs. This entry is derived from a study of shared clonotypes between healthy human individuals. The wider study: Donors, aged 18 to 49, were a couple of women and a few men.

The chain links TRBV7-9 to TRBJ1-1; 7 bases align to TRBD1. The receptor was derived from a woman aged 40 to 50 in good health. Some clones in this sample may be carry-over from other donors' samples. Material: PBMCs. CDR3 DNA sequence: TGTGCCAGCAGCCTTGGGTTCACCGACAGGGACACTGAAGCTTTCTTT. Its translation: CASSLGFTDRDTEAFF.